The clone carrying this T cell receptor beta chain was detected once. Looked up from germline, CDR1 is SGHRS and CDR2 is YFSETQ. The CDR3 spans 11 residues. Trimming cost V 7 bases and J 5 bases, with 7 bases left between them. This record comes from a study of cytomegalovirus exposure and HLA in healthy donors. Study-level background: Later analysis reported that the 130 or so validation repertoires shared the platform of the approximately 620 first-cohort repertoires.

The approximately 120-subject validation cohort, separate from the roughly 700-subject first cohort, included the donors. Sequencing was performed with immunoSEQ multiplex PCR; in TCRdb, only in-frame clones are kept and a portion is missing. The sample lists about 74,000 clones; 94% were seen once. Input material: PBMCs. The source is a woman in her late teens or twenties in good health and CMV-seropositive. The chain combines TRBV5-1 with TRBJ2-1; D is ambiguous. CDR3 amino acids: CASGLDNEQFF. In DNA form, the CDR3 reads TGCGCCAGCGGGCTTGACAATGAGCAGTTCTTC.